One sample yielded the 8 T cell receptor beta chains listed below, sequenced in a study of T cell responses to AZD1222 COVID-19 vaccine. Data came from immunoSEQ multiplex PCR; TCRdb stores just in-frame clones and leaves some out. The sample has 200,000 to 300,000 clones; 93% are singletons. The sequenced sample was peripheral blood, obtained on day 0 of AZD1222 vaccination. The receptors come from an adult in good health.

This chain joins TRBV7-2 and TRBJ1-6; D remains unclear. Germline V gives CDR1 SGHTA, CDR2 FQGNSA. CDR3 size: 15 residues. Trimming left V 4 bases short and J 11 bases short, with 18 bases between. CDR3 amino acids: CASSSAGRRETPLHF. Here the CDR3 DNA reads TGTGCCAGCAGCTCCGCAGGACGGAGAGAAACACCCCTCCACTTT.

The V and J genes are TRBV2 and TRBJ1-4; no clear D. Trimming stripped 6 bases from V and 2 bases from J, with 4 bases between. Germline values: CDR1 SNHLY, CDR2 FYNNEI. The CDR3 sequence is 12 residues long. CDR3: CASRQTNEKLFF. For the CDR3, the DNA is TGTGCCAGCAGACAGACTAATGAAAAACTGTTTTTT.

This clone was seen a single time. The chain combines TRBV5-1 with TRBJ2-7; D may match TRBD1 or TRBD2 (7 bases each). This CDR3 contains 14 residues. The V gene lost 1 base and the J gene lost 2 bases, with 10 bases spanning the gap. Per germline, CDR1 SGHRS and CDR2 YFSETQ. The chain's CDR3 is CASSLSGTAYEQYF. The CDR3 DNA reads TGCGCCAGCAGCTTGAGCGGGACAGCCTACGAGCAGTACTTC.

The chain links TRBV28 to TRBJ1-1, with D possibly matching TRBD1 (5 bases). Germline V gene lookup returns CDR1 MDHEN and CDR2 SYDVKM. CDR3 length equals 15 residues. V was shortened by 3 bases and J by 5 bases, with 16 bases between the two germline ends. CDR3 loop: CASSLTQDRSTEAFF. In nucleotides, the CDR3 is TGTGCCAGCAGTTTGACACAGGACCGATCAACTGAAGCTTTCTTT. Drawing the rest from reference TRBV28 and TRBJ1-1, the complete variable domain is DVKVTQSSRYLVKRTGEKVFLECVQDMDHENMFWYRQDPGLGLRLIYFSYDVKMKEKGDIPEGYSVSREKKERFSLILESASTNQTSMYLCASSLTQDRSTEAFFGQGTRLTVV.

This rearrangement joins TRBV19 to TRBJ1-1; tentatively, D is TRBD1 (6 bases). The germline CDR1 and CDR2 sequences are LNHDA and SQIVND (reference sequence). The CDR3 is made up of 17 amino acids. The V gene lost 6 bases and the J gene lost 4 bases, with 24 bases spanning the gap. CDR3: CASRKSWGAVRGTEAFF. CDR3 DNA: TGTGCCAGTAGGAAATCATGGGGGGCCGTAAGGGGCACTGAAGCTTTCTTT.

This sequence joins TRBV20-1 and TRBJ2-7; D ambiguous. Germline V CDR1 and CDR2: DFQATT, SNEGSKA (reference sequence). This CDR3 spans 11 amino acids. Trimming removed 3 bases at V and 7 bases at J, with 10 bases between. In DNA form, the CDR3 reads TGCAGTGCTAGGGGTCTTCAGGAGCAGTACTTC. Translating gives CSARGLQEQYF.

This clone was counted between two and nine times. The rearrangement joins TRBV7-3 to TRBJ2-7; 9 bases fit TRBD2. Germline values: CDR1 SGHTA, CDR2 FQGTGA. There are 13 residues in the CDR3. The V gene end was trimmed by 3 bases and the J gene end by 5 bases; junction bases not matched to a gene: 2. CDR3 sequence: CASSLSGGNEQYF. The CDR3, as DNA: TGTGCCAGCAGCTTGAGCGGGGGGAACGAGCAGTACTTC.

The V call is TRBV5-1, the J call TRBJ1-3, with D possibly being TRBD1 (6 bases). V was trimmed by 3 bases and J by 0 bases, leaving 7 bases between them. This CDR3 comprises 14 residues. The germline V gene encodes CDR1 SGHRS and CDR2 YFSETQ. CDR3 nucleotide sequence: TGCGCCAGCAGCTCGGACAGCTCTGGAAACACCATATATTTT. The encoded protein is CASSSDSSGNTIYF.